The next 10 T cell receptor beta chains were all read from a single sample in a study of T cell clones after liver transplantation. Profiled with immunoSEQ multiplex PCR; TCRdb holds only in-frame clones, not every one. The table shows roughly 55,000 clones, with roughly 84% occurring only once. The source was CD4+ T cells from blood, collected before liver transplant. These receptors were collected from a human donor who received a liver transplant.

The chain recombines TRBV28 with TRBJ1-3, with TRBD1 matching 11 bases. CDR1 and CDR2 (germline): MDHEN, SYDVKM. The V gene end was trimmed by 9 bases and the J gene end by 3 bases; junction bases not matched to a gene: 7. The CDR3 length is 15 residues. CDR3 sequence: CASGGQGEVGNTIYF. CDR3 bases: TGTGCCAGTGGGGGACAGGGGGAGGTTGGAAACACCATATATTTT.

This clone was counted only a few times. This chain joins TRBV5-1 and TRBJ1-1; D not certain. V shed 4 bases and J shed 8 bases, with 24 bases lying between them. The CDR3 length is 16 residues. The germline V gene has CDR1 SGHRS and CDR2 YFSETQ. CDR3 loop: CASSPTGAASRGEAFF. The CDR3 DNA reads as TGCGCCAGCAGCCCCACGGGTGCAGCCTCAAGAGGGGAAGCTTTCTTT. Full variable domain (missing parts from reference TRBV5-1 and TRBJ1-1): KAGVTQTPRYLIKTRGQQVTLSCSPISGHRSVSWYQQTPGQGLQFLFEYFSETQRNKGNFPGRFSGRQFSNSRSEMNVSTLELGDSALYLCASSPTGAASRGEAFFGQGTRLTVV.

The chain links TRBV29-1 to TRBJ2-1; 9 bases map to TRBD2. The CDR3 consists of 15 residues. Losses at the gene ends were 0 bases for V and 6 bases for J; bases not matched to a gene: 6. Germline CDR1 SQVTM, CDR2 ANQGSEA. CDR3 DNA sequence: TGCAGCGTTGAAGATCTTGGCGGGAGGGTCAATGAGCAGTTCTTC. This sequence encodes CSVEDLGGRVNEQFF.

V and J are TRBV7-3 and TRBJ2-2; D gene uncertain. The ends were cut back, 1 base at V and 3 bases at J, with 3 bases in the middle. The CDR3 loop spans 13 amino acids. Germline values: CDR1 SGHTA, CDR2 FQGTGA. The CDR3 spells CASSLMDTGELFF. The CDR3 nucleotides read TGTGCCAGCAGCTTAATGGACACCGGGGAGCTGTTTTTT.

This clone was counted a single time. The chain combines TRBV29-1 with TRBJ2-7, with D unclear. The V gene's germline CDR1 is SQVTM and CDR2 ANQGSEA. The CDR3 length is 15 residues. Deletions cut 4 bases from V and 3 bases from J, with 19 bases between. The CDR3 DNA sequence: TGCAGCGTTGTAATAGACGGAATACGATTCTACGAGCAGTACTTC. Protein product: CSVVIDGIRFYEQYF.

The chain joins TRBV5-4 to TRBJ2-1, with a tentative D call TRBD1 (7 bases). The germline V gene has CDR1 SGHNT and CDR2 YYREEE (reference sequence). The CDR3 length is 13 residues. V was clipped by 5 bases and J by 7 bases, with 13 bases between them. The CDR3 reads CASRPPGGNEQFF. Written as DNA, the CDR3 is TGTGCCAGCAGACCACCAGGGGGGAATGAGCAGTTCTTC.

The genes are TRBV7-9 and TRBJ2-1; unclear D gene. Looked up from germline, CDR1 is SEHNR and CDR2 is FQNEAQ (reference sequence). The ends were cut back, 1 base at V and 0 bases at J, with 1 base in the middle. The CDR3 is made up of 13 amino acids. In nucleotides, the CDR3 is TGTGCCAGCAGCTTAGACTCCTACAATGAGCAGTTCTTC. Residues: CASSLDSYNEQFF. The full variable domain, rest sourced from reference TRBV7-9 and TRBJ2-1, is DTGVSQNPRHKITKRGQNVTFRCDPISEHNRLYWYRQTLGQGPEFLTYFQNEAQLEKSRLLSDRFSAERPKGSFSTLEIQRTEQGDSAMYLCASSLDSYNEQFFGPGTRLTVL.

The chain links TRBV5-4 to TRBJ2-7; D gene ambiguous. From germline, CDR1 is SGHNT and CDR2 YYREEE (reference sequence). V lost 4 bases to trimming and J lost 5 bases, with 16 bases between them. This CDR3 is 14 amino acids long. CDR3 protein: CASSLIGSFNEQYF. DNA of the CDR3: TGTGCCAGCAGCCTAATTGGTTCATTCAACGAGCAGTACTTC.

This sequence joins TRBV7-2 and TRBJ2-7, with TRBD2 matching over 10 bases. V gave up 5 bases and J gave up 4 bases; unmatched junction bases: 11. The CDR3 contains 16 residues. Germline values: CDR1 SGHTA, CDR2 FQGNSA. CDR3 bases: TGTGCCAGCAGCGGAGGGATCAGCGGGGGGGCGTACGAGCAGTACTTC. This codes for CASSGGISGGAYEQYF. Filled out from reference TRBV7-2 and TRBJ2-7, the complete variable domain reads GAGVSQSPSNKVTEKGKDVELRCDPISGHTALYWYRQSLGQGLEFLIYFQGNSAPDKSGLPSDRFSAERTGGSVSTLTIQRTQQEDSAVYLCASSGGISGGAYEQYFGPGTRLTVT.

The chain links TRBV30 to TRBJ2-3, with 11 nucleotides matching TRBD2. Trimming at V came to 3 bases and at J to 8 bases, leaving 7 bases not matched to a gene. The CDR3 sequence is 14 residues long. Germline CDR1 GTSNPN, CDR2 SVGIG (reference sequence). For the CDR3, the DNA is TGTGCCTGGAGCTTAGCGGGGGGGCGGGGTACGCAGTATTTT. The encoded protein is CAWSLAGGRGTQYF.